This record covers a single T cell receptor (beta chain). These data are taken from a study of blood T cell repertoires in COVID-19. J was trimmed by 5 bases and V by 5 bases; bases with no gene match: 8. CDR1 and CDR2 (germline): GTSNPN, SVGIG (reference sequence). The CDR3 loop spans 14 amino acids. Sequenced by immunoSEQ multiplex PCR; TCRdb stores in-frame clones only, minus some. Of around 200,000 clones in the sample, around 90% were seen once. This sequence was found in a man aged 50 to 59 with acute or convalescent COVID-19. Sequenced: peripheral blood. The J gene is TRBJ1-5, the V gene TRBV30; TRBD1 matches at 8 bases. The CDR3 spells CAWAGQGRDQPQHF. The CDR3 DNA reads TGTGCCTGGGCCGGACAGGGTAGAGATCAGCCCCAGCATTTT.